A selection of T cell receptor beta chains follows, all from one sample in a study of molecular identifiers for immune sequencing clone quantification. TCRdb itself ran the PCR reads through MiXCR, one entry per CDR3 protein. The repertoire holds 100,000 or so distinct CDR3 sequences, with 36% as singletons. Sequenced input: naive CD8+ T cells from blood, with Jurkat cell RNA spiked in. The receptors come from a human donor in good health. Some libraries in this study had Jurkat cell RNA spiked in. The CDR3 runs from the conserved cysteine through the conserved F or W. A D gene is named only where the DNA matches it firmly. The size entry is marked missing in some rows and otherwise reads once, few, many or a size class.

len	v_gene	j_gene	d_gene	abundance	CDR3nt	CDR3aa
18	TRBV6-2/TRBV6-3	TRBJ2-7	TRBD2	.	TGTGCCAGCACCTTCCCTCGGACCGGGACTAAGAGCTCCTACGAGCAGTACTTC	CASTFPRTGTKSSYEQYF
13	TRBV12-3/TRBV12-4	TRBJ2-7	.	few	TGTGCCAGCAGTTTCGCGGAAGCCTACGAGCAGTACTTC	CASSFAEAYEQYF
12	TRBV6-5	TRBJ2-7	.	.	TGTGCCAGCAGGGCGGGCGCCTACGAGCAGTACTTC	CASRAGAYEQYF
11	TRBV20-1	TRBJ1-1	.	few	TGCAGTGCCTTCCTTAACACTGAAGCTTTCTTT	CSAFLNTEAFF
15	TRBV12-3/TRBV12-4	TRBJ2-1	TRBD1	few	TGTGCCAGCAGTTTAGCGGGACAGGGTCTTAATGAGCAGTTCTTC	CASSLAGQGLNEQFF
12	TRBV19	TRBJ1-5	.	.	TGTGCCTGTCAACAGGGAAATCAGCCCCAGCATTTT	CACQQGNQPQHF
15	TRBV6-4	TRBJ2-3	TRBD1	once	TGTGCCAGCAGTGCCGGGACAGGGGGTTCAGATACGCAGTATTTT	CASSAGTGGSDTQYF
12	TRBV13	TRBJ1-1	.	.	TGTGCCAGCAGCTTAGATAGGAGGGAAGCTTTCTTT	CASSLDRREAFF
12	TRBV12-3/TRBV12-4	TRBJ1-5	.	few	TGTGCCAGCACCTGGGGCGTTCAGCCCCAGCATTTT	CASTWGVQPQHF
14	TRBV14	TRBJ2-7	.	.	TGTGCCAGCAGCCAAGGGTCAGGAATTGGCGAGCAGTACTTC	CASSQGSGIGEQYF
17	TRBV6-5	TRBJ2-3	TRBD2	once	TGTGCCAGCAGTTACCGTGGACTAGCCGAAATCACAGATACGCAGTATTTT	CASSYRGLAEITDTQYF
16	TRBV28	TRBJ2-7	TRBD1	.	TGTGCCAGCAGTTTTAGGCAGGGGGAAGGACTTTACGAGCAGTACTTC	CASSFRQGEGLYEQYF
13	TRBV7-8	TRBJ1-4	.	few	TGTGCCAGCACGCCGGGGACTAATGAAAAACTGTTTTTT	CASTPGTNEKLFF
13	TRBV7-8	TRBJ2-2	.	many	TGTGCCAGCAGCTTATTGCGGGGCGGGGAGCTGTTTTTT	CASSLLRGGELFF
15	TRBV29-1	TRBJ2-5	TRBD2	.	TGCAGCGTCCCGCTAGCGGGAGGGCCGGGTGAGACCCAGTACTTC	CSVPLAGGPGETQYF
16	TRBV19	TRBJ2-6	.	few	TGTGCCAGCCAACAGGGCCCAAGCTCTGGGGCCAACGTCCTGACTTTC	CASQQGPSSGANVLTF